This TCR beta chain was identified in a study of T cell repertoires in cytomegalovirus infection. Looking at the study overall: Public TCR beta signatures marked donors with CMV infection and the matching HLA.

TCRdb re-called the reads with MiXCR, one entry per CDR3 protein. Found here are about 150,000 distinct CDR3 sequences, around 22% of them singletons; the top ten hold roughly 9.7%. From germline, CDR1 is MNHNS and CDR2 SASEGT. Trimming took off 2 bases at V and 0 bases at J, with 16 bases between the two ends. There are 18 residues in the CDR3. This clonotype was seen many times. The material sequenced was PBMCs. The source is a human donor in good health (CMV status not recorded). Some clones in this sample may be carry-over from other donors' samples. The V call is TRBV6-1, the J call TRBJ1-4; D uncertain. CDR3 DNA: TGTGCCAGCAGTGAAATGTCAGTGAGGGCAGCAACTAATGAAAAACTGTTTTTT. This encodes CASSEMSVRAATNEKLFF.